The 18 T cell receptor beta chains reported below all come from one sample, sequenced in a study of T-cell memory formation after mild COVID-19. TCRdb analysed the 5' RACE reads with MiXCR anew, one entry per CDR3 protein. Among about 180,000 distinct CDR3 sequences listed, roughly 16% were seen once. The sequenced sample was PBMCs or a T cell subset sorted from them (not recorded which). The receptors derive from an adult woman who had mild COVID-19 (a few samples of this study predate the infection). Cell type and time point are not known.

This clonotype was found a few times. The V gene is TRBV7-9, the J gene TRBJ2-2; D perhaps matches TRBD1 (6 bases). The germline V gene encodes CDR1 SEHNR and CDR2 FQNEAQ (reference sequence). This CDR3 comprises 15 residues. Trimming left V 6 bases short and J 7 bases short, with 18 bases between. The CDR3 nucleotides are TGTGCCAGCAGACCCGACAGGTTTCTTTTCGGGGAGCTGTTTTTT. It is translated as CASRPDRFLFGELFF.

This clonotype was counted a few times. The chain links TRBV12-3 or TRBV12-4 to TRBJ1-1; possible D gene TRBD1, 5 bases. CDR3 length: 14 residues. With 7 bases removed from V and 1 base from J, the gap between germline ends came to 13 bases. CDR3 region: CASTAQRGNTEAFF. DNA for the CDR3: TGTGCCAGCACCGCACAGAGGGGGAACACTGAAGCTTTCTTT.

The CDR3 is CASSVDPTGGSGNQPQHF. CDR3 DNA: TGCGCCAGCAGTGTGGACCCAACAGGGGGTTCGGGCAATCAGCCCCAGCATTTT. The chain joins TRBV23-1 to TRBJ1-5; 8 positions match TRBD1. TRBV23-1 is an ORF for which the function is uncertain. The CDR3 extends over 18 amino acids. Germline trimming cut 5 bases from V and 2 bases from J; bases unmatched to any gene: 14.

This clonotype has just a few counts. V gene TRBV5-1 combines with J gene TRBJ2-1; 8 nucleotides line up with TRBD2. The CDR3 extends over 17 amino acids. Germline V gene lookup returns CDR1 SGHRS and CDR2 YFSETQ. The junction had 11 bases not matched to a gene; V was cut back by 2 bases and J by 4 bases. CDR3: CASSFGMGSGAYNEQFF. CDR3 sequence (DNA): TGCGCCAGCAGCTTTGGGATGGGTAGCGGGGCTTACAATGAGCAGTTCTTC.

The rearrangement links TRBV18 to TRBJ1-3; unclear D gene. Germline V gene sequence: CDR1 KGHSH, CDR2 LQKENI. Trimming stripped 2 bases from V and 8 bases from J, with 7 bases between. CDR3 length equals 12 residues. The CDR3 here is CASSPSRDTIYF. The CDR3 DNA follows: TGTGCCAGCTCACCAAGCCGGGACACCATATATTTT. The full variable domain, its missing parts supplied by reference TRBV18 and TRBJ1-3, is NAGVMQNPRHLVRRRGQEARLRCSPMKGHSHVYWYRQLPEEGLKFMVYLQKENIIDESGMPKERFSAEFPKEGPSILRIQQVVRGDSAAYFCASSPSRDTIYFGEGSWLTVV.

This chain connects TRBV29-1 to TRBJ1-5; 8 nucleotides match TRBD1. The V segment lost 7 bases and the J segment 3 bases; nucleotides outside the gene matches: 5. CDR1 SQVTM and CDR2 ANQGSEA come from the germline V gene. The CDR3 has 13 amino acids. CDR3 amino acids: CSATTGVNQPQHF. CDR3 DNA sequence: TGCAGCGCAACGACAGGGGTCAATCAGCCCCAGCATTTT.

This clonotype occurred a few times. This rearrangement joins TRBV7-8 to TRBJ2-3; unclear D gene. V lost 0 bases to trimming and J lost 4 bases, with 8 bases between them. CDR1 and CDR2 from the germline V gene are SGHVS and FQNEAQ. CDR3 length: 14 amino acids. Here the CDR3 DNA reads TGTGCCAGCAGCTTAGCGGGAAGGGCAGATACGCAGTATTTT. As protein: CASSLAGRADTQYF.

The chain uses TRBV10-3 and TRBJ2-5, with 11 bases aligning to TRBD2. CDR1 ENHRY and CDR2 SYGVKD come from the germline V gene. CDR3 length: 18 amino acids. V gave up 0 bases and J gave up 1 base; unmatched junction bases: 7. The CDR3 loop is CAISESRLAGPGQETQYF. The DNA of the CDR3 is TGTGCCATCAGTGAGTCTCGACTAGCGGGACCCGGCCAAGAGACCCAGTACTTC.

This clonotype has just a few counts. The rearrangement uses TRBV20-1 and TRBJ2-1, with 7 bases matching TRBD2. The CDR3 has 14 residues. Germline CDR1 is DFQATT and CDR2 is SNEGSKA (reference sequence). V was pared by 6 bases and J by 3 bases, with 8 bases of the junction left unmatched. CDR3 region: CSAPPGGDYNEQFF. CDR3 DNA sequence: TGCAGTGCCCCTCCTGGGGGGGACTACAATGAGCAGTTCTTC.

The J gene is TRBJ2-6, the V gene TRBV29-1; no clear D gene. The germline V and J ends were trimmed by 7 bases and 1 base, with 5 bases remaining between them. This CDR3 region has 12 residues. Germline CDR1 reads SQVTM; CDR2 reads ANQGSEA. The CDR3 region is CSGLSGANVLTF. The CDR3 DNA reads TGCAGCGGGTTATCTGGGGCCAACGTCCTGACTTTC.

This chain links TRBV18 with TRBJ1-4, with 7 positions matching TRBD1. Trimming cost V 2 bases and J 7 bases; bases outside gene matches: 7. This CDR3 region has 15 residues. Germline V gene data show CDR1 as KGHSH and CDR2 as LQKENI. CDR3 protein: CASSPLTGTAEKLFF. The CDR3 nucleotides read TGTGCCAGCTCACCATTGACAGGGACGGCTGAAAAACTGTTTTTT.

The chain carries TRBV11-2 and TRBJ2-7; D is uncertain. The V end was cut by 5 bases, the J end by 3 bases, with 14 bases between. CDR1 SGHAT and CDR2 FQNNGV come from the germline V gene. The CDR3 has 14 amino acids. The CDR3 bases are TGTGCCAGCAGCCCCCTAGTGGGGTACTACGAGCAGTACTTC. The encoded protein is CASSPLVGYYEQYF. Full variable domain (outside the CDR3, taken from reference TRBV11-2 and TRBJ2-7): EAGVAQSPRYKIIEKRQSVAFWCNPISGHATLYWYQQILGQGPKLLIQFQNNGVVDDSQLPKDRFSAERLKGVDSTLKIQPAKLEDSAVYLCASSPLVGYYEQYFGPGTRLTVT.

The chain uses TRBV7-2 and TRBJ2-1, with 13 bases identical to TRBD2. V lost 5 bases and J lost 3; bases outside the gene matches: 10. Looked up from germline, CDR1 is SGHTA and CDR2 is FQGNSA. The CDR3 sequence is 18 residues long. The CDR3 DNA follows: TGTGCCAGCAGCCCCCGATTGGGACTAGCGGGGTTCTACAATGAGCAGTTCTTC. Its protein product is CASSPRLGLAGFYNEQFF.

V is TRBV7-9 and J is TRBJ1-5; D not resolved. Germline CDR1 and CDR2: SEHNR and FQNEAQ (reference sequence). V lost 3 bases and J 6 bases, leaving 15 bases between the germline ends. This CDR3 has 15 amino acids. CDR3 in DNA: TGTGCCAGCAGCTTCGGGTCACCTAGCGGTCAGCCCCAGCATTTT. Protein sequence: CASSFGSPSGQPQHF.

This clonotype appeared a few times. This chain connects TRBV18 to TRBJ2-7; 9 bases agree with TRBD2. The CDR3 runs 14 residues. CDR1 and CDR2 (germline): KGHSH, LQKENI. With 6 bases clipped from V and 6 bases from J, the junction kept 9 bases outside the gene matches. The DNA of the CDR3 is TGTGCCAGCTCGCCCGGTAGCGGGAGTGGCGAGCAGTACTTC. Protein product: CASSPGSGSGEQYF.

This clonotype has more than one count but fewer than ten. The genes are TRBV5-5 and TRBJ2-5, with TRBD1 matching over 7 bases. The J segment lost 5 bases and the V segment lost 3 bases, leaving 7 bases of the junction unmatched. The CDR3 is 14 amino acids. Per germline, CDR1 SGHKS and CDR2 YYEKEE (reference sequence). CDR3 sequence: CASSYVTGLETQYF. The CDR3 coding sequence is TGTGCCAGCAGCTATGTGACAGGGCTGGAGACCCAGTACTTC. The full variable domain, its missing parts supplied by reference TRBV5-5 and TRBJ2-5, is DAGVTQSPTHLIKTRGQQVTLRCSPISGHKSVSWYQQVLGQGPQFIFQYYEKEERGRGNFPDRFSARQFPNYSSELNVNALLLGDSALYLCASSYVTGLETQYFGPGTRLLVL.

The CDR3 DNA reads TGTGCCACCAGTGATGGACAGGGTCCCTGGGACGAGCAGTACTTC. Translating it yields CATSDGQGPWDEQYF. The chain has TRBV24-1 and TRBJ2-7; 8 nucleotides line up with TRBD1. Germline V gene lookup returns CDR1 KGHDR and CDR2 SFDVKD. This CDR3 comprises 15 residues. Trimming took 3 bases from V and 5 from J; bases not matched to a gene: 8.

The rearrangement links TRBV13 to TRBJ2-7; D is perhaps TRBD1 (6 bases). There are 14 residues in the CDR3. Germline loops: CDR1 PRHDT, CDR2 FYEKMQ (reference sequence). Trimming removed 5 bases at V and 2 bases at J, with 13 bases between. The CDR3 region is CASSRTGTTYEQYF. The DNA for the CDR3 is TGTGCCAGCAGCCGGACCGGGACAACCTACGAGCAGTACTTC. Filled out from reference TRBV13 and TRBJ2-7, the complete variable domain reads AAGVIQSPRHLIKEKRETATLKCYPIPRHDTVYWYQQGPGQDPQFLISFYEKMQSDKGSIPDRFSAQQFSDYHSELNMSSLELGDSALYFCASSRTGTTYEQYFGPGTRLTVT.